Below are 2 T cell receptor beta chains sequenced from a single sample in a study of neurological immune-mediated disorders. TCRdb reanalysed the 5' RACE reads using MiXCR and keeps one entry per CDR3 protein. Found here are around 67,000 distinct CDR3 sequences, around 5.2% of them singletons; the top ten hold 7.4%. Sequenced material: PBMCs. The receptor source for this set is a man between 18 and 35 years old with multiple sclerosis.

In its sample, this clonotype was seen many times. The rearrangement links TRBV6-1 to TRBJ2-2, with a possible D match to TRBD2 (5 bases). Trimming removed 6 bases from V and 7 bases from J, with 6 bases in between. The CDR3 is 11 residues long. Germline CDR1 reads MNHNS; CDR2 reads SASEGT. CDR3 loop: CASRRVGELFF. DNA for the CDR3: TGTGCCAGCAGGCGGGTCGGGGAGCTGTTTTTT.

This clonotype was counted many times. The chain employs TRBV20-1 and TRBJ2-7; 9 bases match TRBD2. The CDR3 is 14 residues long. Per germline, CDR1 DFQATT and CDR2 SNEGSKA (reference sequence). The junction had 8 bases not matched to a gene; V was cut back by 4 bases and J by 4 bases. In nucleotides, the CDR3 is TGCAGTGCTATGAGCGGGAGGTTTGGTTACGAGCAGTACTTC. Its protein is CSAMSGRFGYEQYF.